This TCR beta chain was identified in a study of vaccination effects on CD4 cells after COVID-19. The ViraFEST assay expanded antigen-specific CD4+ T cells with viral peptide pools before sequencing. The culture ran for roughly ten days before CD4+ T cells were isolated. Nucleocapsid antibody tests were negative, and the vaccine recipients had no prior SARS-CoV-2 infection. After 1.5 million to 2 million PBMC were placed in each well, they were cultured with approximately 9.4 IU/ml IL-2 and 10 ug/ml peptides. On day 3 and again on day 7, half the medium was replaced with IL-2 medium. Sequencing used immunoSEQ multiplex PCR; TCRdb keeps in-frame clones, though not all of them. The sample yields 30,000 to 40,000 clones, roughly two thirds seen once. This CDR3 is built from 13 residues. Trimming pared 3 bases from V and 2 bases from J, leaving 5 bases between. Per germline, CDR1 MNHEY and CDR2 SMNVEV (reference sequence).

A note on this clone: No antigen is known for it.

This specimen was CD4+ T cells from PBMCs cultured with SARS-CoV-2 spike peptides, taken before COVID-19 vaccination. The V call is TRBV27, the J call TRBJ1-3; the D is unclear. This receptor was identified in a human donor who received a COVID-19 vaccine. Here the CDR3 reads CASSFRAGNTIYF. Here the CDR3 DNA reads TGTGCCAGCAGTTTCCGGGCTGGAAACACCATATATTTT.